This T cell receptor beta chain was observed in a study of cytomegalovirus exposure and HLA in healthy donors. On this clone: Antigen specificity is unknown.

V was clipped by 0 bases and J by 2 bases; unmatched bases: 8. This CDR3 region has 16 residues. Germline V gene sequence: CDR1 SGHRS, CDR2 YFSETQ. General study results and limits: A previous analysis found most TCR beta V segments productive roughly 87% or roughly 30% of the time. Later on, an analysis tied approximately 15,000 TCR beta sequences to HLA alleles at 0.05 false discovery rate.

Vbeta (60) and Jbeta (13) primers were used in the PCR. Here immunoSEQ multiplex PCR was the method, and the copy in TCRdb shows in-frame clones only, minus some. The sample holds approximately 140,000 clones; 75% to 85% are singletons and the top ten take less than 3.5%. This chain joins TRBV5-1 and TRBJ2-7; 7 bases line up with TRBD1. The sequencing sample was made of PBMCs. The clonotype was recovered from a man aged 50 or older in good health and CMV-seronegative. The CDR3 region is CASSLGQGSGTYEQYF. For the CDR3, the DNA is TGCGCCAGCAGCTTGGGACAGGGTTCGGGGACCTACGAGCAGTACTTC.